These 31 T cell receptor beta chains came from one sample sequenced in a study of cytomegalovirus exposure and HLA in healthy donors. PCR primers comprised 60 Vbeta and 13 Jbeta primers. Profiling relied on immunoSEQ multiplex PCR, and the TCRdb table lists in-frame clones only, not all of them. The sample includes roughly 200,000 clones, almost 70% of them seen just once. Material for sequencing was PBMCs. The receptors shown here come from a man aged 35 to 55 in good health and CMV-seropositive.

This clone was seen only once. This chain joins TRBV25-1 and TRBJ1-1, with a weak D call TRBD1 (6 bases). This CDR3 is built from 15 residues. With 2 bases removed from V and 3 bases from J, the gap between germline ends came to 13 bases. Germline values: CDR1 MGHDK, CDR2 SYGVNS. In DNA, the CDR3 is TGTGCCAGCAGTGAAATAACAGGGACGGACACTGAAGCTTTCTTT. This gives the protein CASSEITGTDTEAFF. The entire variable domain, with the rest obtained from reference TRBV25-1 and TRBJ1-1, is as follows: EADIYQTPRYLVIGTGKKITLECSQTMGHDKMYWYQQDPGMELHLIHYSYGVNSTEKGDLSSESTVSRIRTEHFPLTLESARPSHTSQYLCASSEITGTDTEAFFGQGTRLTVV.

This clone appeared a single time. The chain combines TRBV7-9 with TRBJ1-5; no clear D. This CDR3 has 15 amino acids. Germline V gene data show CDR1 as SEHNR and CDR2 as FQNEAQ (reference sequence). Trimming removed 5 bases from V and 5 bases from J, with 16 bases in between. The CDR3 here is CASSPTPEGDQPQHF. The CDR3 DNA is TGTGCCAGCAGCCCGACCCCGGAGGGAGATCAGCCCCAGCATTTT. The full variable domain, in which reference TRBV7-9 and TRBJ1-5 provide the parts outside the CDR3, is DTGVSQNPRHKITKRGQNVTFRCDPISEHNRLYWYRQTLGQGPEFLTYFQNEAQLEKSRLLSDRFSAERPKGSFSTLEIQRTEQGDSAMYLCASSPTPEGDQPQHFGDGTRLSIL.

CDR3 in amino acids: CASSLTGSTQYF. In nucleotides, the CDR3 is TGTGCCAGCAGCTTGACGGGAAGTACGCAGTATTTT. V gene TRBV11-2 combines with J gene TRBJ2-3; perhaps TRBD2 as D (5 bases). The CDR3 covers 12 residues. Germline V gene lookup returns CDR1 SGHAT and CDR2 FQNNGV. Trimming took off 3 bases at V and 8 bases at J, with 9 bases between the two ends. Variable domain in full (rest from reference TRBV11-2 and TRBJ2-3): EAGVAQSPRYKIIEKRQSVAFWCNPISGHATLYWYQQILGQGPKLLIQFQNNGVVDDSQLPKDRFSAERLKGVDSTLKIQPAKLEDSAVYLCASSLTGSTQYFGPGTRLTVL.

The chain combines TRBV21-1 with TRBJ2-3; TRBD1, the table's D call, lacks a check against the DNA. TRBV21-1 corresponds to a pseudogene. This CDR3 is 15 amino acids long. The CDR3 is CASSNRQVSTDTQYF. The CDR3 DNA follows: TGTGCCAGCAGCAACCGACAGGTTAGCACAGATACGCAGTATTTT.

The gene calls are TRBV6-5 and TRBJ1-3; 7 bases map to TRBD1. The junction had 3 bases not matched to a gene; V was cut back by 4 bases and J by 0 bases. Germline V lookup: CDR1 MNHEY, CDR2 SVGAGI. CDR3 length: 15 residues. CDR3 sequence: CASSFDRVSGNTIYF. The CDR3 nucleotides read TGTGCCAGCAGTTTCGACAGGGTCTCTGGAAACACCATATATTTT.

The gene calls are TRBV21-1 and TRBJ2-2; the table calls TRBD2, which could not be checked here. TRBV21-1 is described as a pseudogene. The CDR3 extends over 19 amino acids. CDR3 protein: CASRQRYPSGGAGTGELFF. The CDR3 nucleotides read TGTGCCAGCAGGCAAAGGTATCCTAGCGGGGGGGCAGGGACCGGGGAGCTGTTTTTT.

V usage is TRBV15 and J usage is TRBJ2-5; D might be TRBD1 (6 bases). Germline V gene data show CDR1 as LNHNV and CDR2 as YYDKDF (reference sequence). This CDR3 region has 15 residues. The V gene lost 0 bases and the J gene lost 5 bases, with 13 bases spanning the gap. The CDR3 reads CATSRDIQGAETQYF. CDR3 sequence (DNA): TGTGCCACCAGCAGAGACATACAGGGAGCGGAGACCCAGTACTTC.

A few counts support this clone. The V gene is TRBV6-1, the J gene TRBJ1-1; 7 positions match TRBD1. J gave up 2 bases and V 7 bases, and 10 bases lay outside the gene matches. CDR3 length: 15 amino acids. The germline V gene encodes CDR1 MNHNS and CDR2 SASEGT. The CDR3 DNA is TGTGCCAGCATCCCAGGGGGTGTCCTAAACACTGAAGCTTTCTTT. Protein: CASIPGGVLNTEAFF.

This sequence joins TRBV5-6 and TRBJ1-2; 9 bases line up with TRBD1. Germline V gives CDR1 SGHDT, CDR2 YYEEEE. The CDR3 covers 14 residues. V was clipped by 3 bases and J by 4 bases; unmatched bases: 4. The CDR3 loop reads CASSSTGGLYGYTF. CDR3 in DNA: TGTGCCAGCAGCTCCACAGGGGGCCTCTATGGCTACACCTTC.

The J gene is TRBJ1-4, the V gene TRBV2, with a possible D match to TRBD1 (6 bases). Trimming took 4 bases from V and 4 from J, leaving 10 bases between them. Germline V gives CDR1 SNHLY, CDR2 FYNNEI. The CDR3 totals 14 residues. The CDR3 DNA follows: TGTGCCAGCAGTGTCAACAGGGATAATGAAAAACTGTTTTTT. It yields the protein CASSVNRDNEKLFF.

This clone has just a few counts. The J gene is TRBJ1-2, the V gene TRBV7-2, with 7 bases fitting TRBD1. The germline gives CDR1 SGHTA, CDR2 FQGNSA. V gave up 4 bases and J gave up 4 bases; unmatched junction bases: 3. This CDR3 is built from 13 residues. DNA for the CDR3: TGTGCCAGCAGCTCAGGGGGTGGCTATGGCTACACCTTC. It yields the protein CASSSGGGYGYTF.

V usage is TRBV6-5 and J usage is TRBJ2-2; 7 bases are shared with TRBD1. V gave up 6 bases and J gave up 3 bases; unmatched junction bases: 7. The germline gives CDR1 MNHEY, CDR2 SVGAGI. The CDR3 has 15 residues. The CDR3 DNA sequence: TGTGCCAGCAGATCCGGGACAGCCCACACCGGGGAGCTGTTTTTT. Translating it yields CASRSGTAHTGELFF.

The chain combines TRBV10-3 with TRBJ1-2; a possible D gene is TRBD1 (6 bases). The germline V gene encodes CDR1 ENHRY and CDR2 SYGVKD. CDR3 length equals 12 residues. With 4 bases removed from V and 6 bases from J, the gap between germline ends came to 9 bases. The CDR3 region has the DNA TGTGCCATCAGTGGGGGGGGCAATGGCTACACCTTC. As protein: CAISGGGNGYTF.

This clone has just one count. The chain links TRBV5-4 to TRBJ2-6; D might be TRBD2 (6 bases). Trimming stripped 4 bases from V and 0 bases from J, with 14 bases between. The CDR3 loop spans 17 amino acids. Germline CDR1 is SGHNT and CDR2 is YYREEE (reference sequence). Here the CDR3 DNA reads TGTGCCAGCAGCCCGGGGAGGTACAACTCTGGGGCCAACGTCCTGACTTTC. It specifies CASSPGRYNSGANVLTF. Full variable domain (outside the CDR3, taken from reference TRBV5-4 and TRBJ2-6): ETGVTQSPTHLIKTRGQQVTLRCSSQSGHNTVSWYQQALGQGPQFIFQYYREEENGRGNFPPRFSGLQFPNYSSELNVNALELDDSALYLCASSPGRYNSGANVLTFGAGSRLTVL.

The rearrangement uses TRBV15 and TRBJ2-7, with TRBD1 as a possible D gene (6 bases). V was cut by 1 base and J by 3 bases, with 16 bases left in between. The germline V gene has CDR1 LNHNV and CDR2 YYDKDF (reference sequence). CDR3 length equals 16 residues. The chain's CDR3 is CATSRVEGQGFYEQYF. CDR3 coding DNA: TGTGCCACCAGCAGAGTAGAGGGGCAGGGGTTCTACGAGCAGTACTTC.

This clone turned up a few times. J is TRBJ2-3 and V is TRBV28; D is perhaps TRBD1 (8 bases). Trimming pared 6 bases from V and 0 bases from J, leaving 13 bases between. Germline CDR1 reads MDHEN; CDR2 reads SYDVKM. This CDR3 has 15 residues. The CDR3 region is CASRQGGVSTDTQYF. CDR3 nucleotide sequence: TGTGCCAGCAGACAGGGGGGGGTGAGCACAGATACGCAGTATTTT.

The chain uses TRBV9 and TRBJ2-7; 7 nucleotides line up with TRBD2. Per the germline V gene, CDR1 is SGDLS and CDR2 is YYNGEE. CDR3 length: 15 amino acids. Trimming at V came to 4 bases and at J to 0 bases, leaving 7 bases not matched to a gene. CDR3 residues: CASSFGGSSSYEQYF. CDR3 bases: TGTGCCAGCAGCTTCGGGGGGTCCAGCTCCTACGAGCAGTACTTC.

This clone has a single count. CDR3 DNA sequence: TGTGCCAGCAGCCAAGTATCAGGTCGGACAGGGCCCGGGGAGCTGTTTTTT. This codes for CASSQVSGRTGPGELFF. V gene TRBV4-2 combines with J gene TRBJ2-2; 8 bases align to TRBD1. Germline V gene lookup returns CDR1 LGHNA and CDR2 YNFKEQ. J lost 6 bases, V lost 1 base, and 10 bases had no gene match. The CDR3 runs 17 residues.

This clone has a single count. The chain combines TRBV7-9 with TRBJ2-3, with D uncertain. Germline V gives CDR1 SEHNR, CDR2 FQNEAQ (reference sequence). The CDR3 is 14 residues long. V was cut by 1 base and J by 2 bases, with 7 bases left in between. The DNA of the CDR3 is TGTGCCAGCAGCTTAGAACAGCCCACAGATACGCAGTATTTT. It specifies CASSLEQPTDTQYF.

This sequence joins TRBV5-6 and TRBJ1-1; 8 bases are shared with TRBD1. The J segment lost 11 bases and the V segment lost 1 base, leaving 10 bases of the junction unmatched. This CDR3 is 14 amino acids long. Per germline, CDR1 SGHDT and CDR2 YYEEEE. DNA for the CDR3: TGTGCCAGCAGCTTGTGGGCAGGGGGCAGGTTGGCTTTCTTT. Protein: CASSLWAGGRLAFF.

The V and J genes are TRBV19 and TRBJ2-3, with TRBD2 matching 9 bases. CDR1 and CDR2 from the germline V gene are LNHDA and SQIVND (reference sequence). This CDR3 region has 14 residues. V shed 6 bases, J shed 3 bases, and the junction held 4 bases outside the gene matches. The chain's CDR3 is CASRNLAGTDTQYF. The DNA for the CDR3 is TGTGCCAGTAGGAATCTAGCGGGGACAGATACGCAGTATTTT.

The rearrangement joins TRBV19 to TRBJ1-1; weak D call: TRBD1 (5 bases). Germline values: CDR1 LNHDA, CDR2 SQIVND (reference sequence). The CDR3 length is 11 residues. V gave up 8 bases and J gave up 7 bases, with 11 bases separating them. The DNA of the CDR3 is TGTGCCAGTGGATGGACACATGAAGCTTTCTTT. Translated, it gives CASGWTHEAFF.

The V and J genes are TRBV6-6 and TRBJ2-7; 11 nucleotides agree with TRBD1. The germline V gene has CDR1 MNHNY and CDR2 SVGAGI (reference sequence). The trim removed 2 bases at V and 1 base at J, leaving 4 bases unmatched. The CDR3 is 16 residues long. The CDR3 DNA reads TGTGCCAGCAGTTACGGACAGGGGGCTTCTTCCTACGAGCAGTACTTC. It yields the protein CASSYGQGASSYEQYF.

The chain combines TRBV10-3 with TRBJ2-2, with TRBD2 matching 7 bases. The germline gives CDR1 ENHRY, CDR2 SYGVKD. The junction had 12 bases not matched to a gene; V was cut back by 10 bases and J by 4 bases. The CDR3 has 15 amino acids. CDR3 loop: CASCRGVEGTGELFF. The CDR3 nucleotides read TGTGCCAGCTGTCGGGGGGTAGAAGGCACCGGGGAGCTGTTTTTT.

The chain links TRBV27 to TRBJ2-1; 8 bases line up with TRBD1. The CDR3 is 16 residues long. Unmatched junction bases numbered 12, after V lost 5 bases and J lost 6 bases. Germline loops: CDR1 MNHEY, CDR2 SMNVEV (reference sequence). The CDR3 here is CASSAPRTGKGNEQFF. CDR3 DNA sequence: TGTGCCAGCAGTGCTCCACGGACAGGGAAAGGCAATGAGCAGTTCTTC.

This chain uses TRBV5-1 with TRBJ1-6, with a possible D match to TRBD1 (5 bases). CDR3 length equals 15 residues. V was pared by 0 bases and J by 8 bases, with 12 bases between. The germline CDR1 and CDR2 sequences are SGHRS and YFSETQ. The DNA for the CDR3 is TGCGCCAGCAGCTTGGCCGGGGGGTGGGATTCACCCCTCCACTTT. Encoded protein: CASSLAGGWDSPLHF. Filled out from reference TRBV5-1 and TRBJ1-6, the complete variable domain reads KAGVTQTPRYLIKTRGQQVTLSCSPISGHRSVSWYQQTPGQGLQFLFEYFSETQRNKGNFPGRFSGRQFSNSRSEMNVSTLELGDSALYLCASSLAGGWDSPLHFGNGTRLTVT.

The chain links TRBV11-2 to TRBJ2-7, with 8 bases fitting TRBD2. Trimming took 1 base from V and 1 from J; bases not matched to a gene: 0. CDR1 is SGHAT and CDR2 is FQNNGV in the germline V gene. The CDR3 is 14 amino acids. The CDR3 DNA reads TGTGCCAGCAGCTTAGCTAGCGGGTCCTACGAGCAGTACTTC. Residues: CASSLASGSYEQYF.

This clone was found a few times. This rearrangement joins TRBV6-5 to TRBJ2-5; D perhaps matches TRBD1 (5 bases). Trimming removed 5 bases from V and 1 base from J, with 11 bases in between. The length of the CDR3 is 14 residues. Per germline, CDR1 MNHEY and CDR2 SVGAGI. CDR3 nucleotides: TGTGCCAGCAGTAGATCAGGGCGCCAAGAGACCCAGTACTTC. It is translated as CASSRSGRQETQYF.

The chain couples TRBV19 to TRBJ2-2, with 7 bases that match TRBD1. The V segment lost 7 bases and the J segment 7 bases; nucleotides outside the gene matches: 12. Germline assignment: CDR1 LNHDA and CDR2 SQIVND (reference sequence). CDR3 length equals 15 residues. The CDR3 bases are TGTGCCAGTACCCCAGACAGGGCCCAAGGCGGGGAGCTGTTTTTT. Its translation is CASTPDRAQGGELFF.

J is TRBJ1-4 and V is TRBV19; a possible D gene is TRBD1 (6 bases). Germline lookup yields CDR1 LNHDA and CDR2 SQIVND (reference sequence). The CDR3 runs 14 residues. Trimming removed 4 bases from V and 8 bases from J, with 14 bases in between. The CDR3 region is CASSKNRANEKLFF. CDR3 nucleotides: TGTGCCAGTAGTAAGAACAGGGCGAACGAAAAACTGTTTTTT.

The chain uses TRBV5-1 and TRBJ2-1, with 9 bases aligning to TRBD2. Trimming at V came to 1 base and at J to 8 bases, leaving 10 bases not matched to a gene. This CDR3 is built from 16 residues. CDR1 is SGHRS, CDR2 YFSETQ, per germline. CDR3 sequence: CASSLSGTSMIDEQFF. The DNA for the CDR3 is TGCGCCAGCAGCTTGTCCGGGACTAGCATGATCGATGAGCAGTTCTTC.